This T cell receptor beta chain was sequenced in a study of cytomegalovirus exposure and HLA in healthy donors. Study as a whole: A subsequent analysis reported that the 110 or so validation repertoires were produced on the same platform that had also been used for the roughly 700 first-cohort repertoires. Findings and caveats of the study: Overall, approximately 150 TCR beta chains were annotated as cytomegalovirus-associated.

This CDR3 contains 15 residues. Losses at the gene ends were 1 base for V and 10 bases for J; bases not matched to a gene: 6. Germline CDR1 and CDR2: MNHNS and SASEGT. As concerns this clone: Its antigen is undetermined.

Some clones are missing from TCRdb's copy, which holds only in-frame ones; the method was immunoSEQ multiplex PCR. Here the sample spans some 49,000 clones, about 90% being singletons. Donors came from a validation cohort of over 100 subjects, distinct from the first 666-subject cohort. The sequenced material came from PBMCs. This receptor was taken from a young man in good health and CMV-seronegative. The chain uses TRBV6-1 and TRBJ2-1, with TRBD2 matching 11 bases. Here the CDR3 DNA reads TGTGCCAGCAGTGAAGAGGGACTAGCGGTATACGAGCAGTTCTTC. Residues: CASSEEGLAVYEQFF.